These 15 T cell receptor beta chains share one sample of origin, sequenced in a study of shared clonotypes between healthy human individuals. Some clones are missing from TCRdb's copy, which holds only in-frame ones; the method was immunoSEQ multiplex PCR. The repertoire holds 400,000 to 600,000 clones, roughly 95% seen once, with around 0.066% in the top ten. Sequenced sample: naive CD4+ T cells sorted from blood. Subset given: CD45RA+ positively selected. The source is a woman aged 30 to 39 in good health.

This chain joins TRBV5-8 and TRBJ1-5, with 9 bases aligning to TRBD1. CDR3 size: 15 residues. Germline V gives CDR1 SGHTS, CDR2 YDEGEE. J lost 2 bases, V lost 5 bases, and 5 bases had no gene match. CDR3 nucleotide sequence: TGTGCCAGCAGGAGGGACAGGGTGCGCAATCAGCCCCAGCATTTT. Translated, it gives CASRRDRVRNQPQHF.

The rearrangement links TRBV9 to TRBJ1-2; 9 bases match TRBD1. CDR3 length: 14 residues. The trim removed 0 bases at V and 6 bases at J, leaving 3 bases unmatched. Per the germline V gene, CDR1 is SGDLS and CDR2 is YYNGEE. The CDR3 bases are TGTGCCAGCAGCGTAGTAGGGACAGGGAATGGCTACACCTTC. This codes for CASSVVGTGNGYTF.

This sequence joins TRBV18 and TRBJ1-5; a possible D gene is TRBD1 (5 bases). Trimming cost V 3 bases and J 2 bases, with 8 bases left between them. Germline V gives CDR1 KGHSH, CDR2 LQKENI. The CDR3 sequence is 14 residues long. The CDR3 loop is CASSPQQGNQPQHF. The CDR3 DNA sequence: TGTGCCAGCTCACCCCAACAGGGCAATCAGCCCCAGCATTTT.

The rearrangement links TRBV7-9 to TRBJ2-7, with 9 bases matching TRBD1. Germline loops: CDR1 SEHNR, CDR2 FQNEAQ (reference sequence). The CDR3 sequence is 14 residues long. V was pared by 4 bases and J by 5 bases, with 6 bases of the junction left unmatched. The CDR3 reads CASSSGTGRNEQYF. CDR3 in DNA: TGTGCCAGCAGCTCAGGGACAGGGAGGAACGAGCAGTACTTC.

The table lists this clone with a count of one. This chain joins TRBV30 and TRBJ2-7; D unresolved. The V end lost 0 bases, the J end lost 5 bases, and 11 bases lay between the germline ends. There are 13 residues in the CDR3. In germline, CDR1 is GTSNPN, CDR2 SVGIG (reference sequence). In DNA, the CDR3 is TGTGCCTGGAGTGTACAATCAGGCGACGAGCAGTACTTC. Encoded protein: CAWSVQSGDEQYF. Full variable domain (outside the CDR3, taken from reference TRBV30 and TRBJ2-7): SQTIHQWPATLVQPVGSPLSLECTVEGTSNPNLYWYRQAAGRGLQLLFYSVGIGQISSEVPQNLSASRPQDRQFILSSKKLLLSDSGFYLCAWSVQSGDEQYFGPGTRLTVT.

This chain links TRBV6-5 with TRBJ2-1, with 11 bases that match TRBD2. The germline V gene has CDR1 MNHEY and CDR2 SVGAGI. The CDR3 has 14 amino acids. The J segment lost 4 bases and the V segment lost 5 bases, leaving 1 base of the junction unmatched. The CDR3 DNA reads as TGTGCCAGCAGTCGACTAGCGGGGTACAATGAGCAGTTCTTC. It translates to CASSRLAGYNEQFF.

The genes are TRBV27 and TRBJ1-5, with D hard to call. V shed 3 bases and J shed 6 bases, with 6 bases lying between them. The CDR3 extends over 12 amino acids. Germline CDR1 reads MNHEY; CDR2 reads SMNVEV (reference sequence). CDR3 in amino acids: CASSFSGQPQHF. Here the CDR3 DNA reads TGTGCCAGCAGTTTTTCCGGTCAGCCCCAGCATTTT.

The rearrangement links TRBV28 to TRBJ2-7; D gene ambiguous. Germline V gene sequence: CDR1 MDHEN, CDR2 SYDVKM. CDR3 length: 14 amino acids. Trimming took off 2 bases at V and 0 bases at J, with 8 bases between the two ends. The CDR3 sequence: CASSLLASSYEQYF. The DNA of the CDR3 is TGTGCCAGCAGTTTACTTGCTAGCTCCTACGAGCAGTACTTC.

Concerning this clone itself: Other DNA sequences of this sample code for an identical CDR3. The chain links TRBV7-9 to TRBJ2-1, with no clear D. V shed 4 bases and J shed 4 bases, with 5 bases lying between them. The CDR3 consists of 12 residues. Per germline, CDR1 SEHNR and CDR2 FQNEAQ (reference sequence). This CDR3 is CASSSRYNEQFF. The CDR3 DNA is TGTGCCAGCAGCTCGCGGTACAATGAGCAGTTCTTC. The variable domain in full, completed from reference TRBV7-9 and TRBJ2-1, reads DTGVSQNPRHKITKRGQNVTFRCDPISEHNRLYWYRQTLGQGPEFLTYFQNEAQLEKSRLLSDRFSAERPKGSFSTLEIQRTEQGDSAMYLCASSSRYNEQFFGPGTRLTVL.

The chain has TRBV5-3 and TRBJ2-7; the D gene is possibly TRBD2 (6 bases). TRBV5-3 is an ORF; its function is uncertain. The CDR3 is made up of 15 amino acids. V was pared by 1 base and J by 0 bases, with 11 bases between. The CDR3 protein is CARSLTSPSSYEQYF. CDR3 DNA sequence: TGTGCCAGAAGCTTGACTAGCCCTTCCTCCTACGAGCAGTACTTC.

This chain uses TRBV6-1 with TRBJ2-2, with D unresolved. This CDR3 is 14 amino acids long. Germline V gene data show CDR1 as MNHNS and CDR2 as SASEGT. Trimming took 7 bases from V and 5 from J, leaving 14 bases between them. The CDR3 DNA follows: TGTGCCAGCATCAGAGATCGCGGAACCGGGGAGCTGTTTTTT. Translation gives CASIRDRGTGELFF.

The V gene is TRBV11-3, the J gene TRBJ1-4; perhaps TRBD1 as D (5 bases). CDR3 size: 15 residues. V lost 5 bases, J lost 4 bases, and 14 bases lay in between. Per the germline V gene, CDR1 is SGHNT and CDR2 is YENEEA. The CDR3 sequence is CASSQRSGGNEKLFF. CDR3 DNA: TGTGCCAGCAGCCAAAGGAGTGGGGGTAATGAAAAACTGTTTTTT.

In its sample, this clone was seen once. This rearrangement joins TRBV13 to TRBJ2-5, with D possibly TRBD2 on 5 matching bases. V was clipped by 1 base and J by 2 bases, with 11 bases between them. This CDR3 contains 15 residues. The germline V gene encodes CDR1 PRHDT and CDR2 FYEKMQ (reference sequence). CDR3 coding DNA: TGTGCCAGCAGCTTAGTGGATAGCGTTCAAGAGACCCAGTACTTC. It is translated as CASSLVDSVQETQYF.

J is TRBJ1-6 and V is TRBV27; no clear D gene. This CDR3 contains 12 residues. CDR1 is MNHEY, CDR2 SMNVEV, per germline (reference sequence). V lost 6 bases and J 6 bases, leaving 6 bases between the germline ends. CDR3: CASSFRNSPLHF. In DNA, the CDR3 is TGTGCCAGCAGCTTCCGTAATTCACCCCTCCACTTT.

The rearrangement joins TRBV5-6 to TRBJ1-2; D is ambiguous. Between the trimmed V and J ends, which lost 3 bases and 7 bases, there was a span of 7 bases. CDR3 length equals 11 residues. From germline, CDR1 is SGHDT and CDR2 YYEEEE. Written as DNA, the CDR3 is TGTGCCAGCAGCTACGAAGCTGGCTACACCTTC. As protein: CASSYEAGYTF.